This entry lists 14 T cell receptor beta chains sequenced from one sample in a study of PD-1 blockade in classical Hodgkin lymphoma. The table came from immunoSEQ multiplex PCR; TCRdb's copy has only in-frame clones and leaves some out. The sample has 99,000 or so clones, about 92% seen once. Time point defined: cycle 4 day 1 (C4D1), after 6 weeks of nivolumab. Every patient relapsed after autologous stem cell transplantation, and brentuximab vedotin exposure varied. The sequencing used peripheral blood mononuclear cells (PBMCs), collected before the fourth cycle of nivolumab. These receptors were collected from a human donor with classical Hodgkin lymphoma.

The chain carries TRBV27 and TRBJ1-4; D is unresolved. The V end was cut by 2 bases, the J end by 8 bases, with 12 bases between. The germline CDR1 and CDR2 sequences are MNHEY and SMNVEV (reference sequence). The CDR3 runs 14 residues. CDR3 bases: TGTGCCAGCAGTTTAGGCCAGGCGGCGGAAAAACTGTTTTTT. It translates to CASSLGQAAEKLFF. Drawing the rest from reference TRBV27 and TRBJ1-4, the complete variable domain is EAQVTQNPRYLITVTGKKLTVTCSQNMNHEYMSWYRQDPGLGLRQIYYSMNVEVTDKGDVPEGYKVSRKEKRNFPLILESPSPNQTSLYFCASSLGQAAEKLFFGSGTQLSVL.

The rearrangement joins TRBV7-2 to TRBJ2-3, with 7 bases lining up with TRBD2. V shed 4 bases, J shed 8 bases, and the junction held 9 bases outside the gene matches. The germline V gene encodes CDR1 SGHTA and CDR2 FQGNSA. The CDR3 consists of 14 residues. CDR3 coding DNA: TGTGCCAGCAGCTCGGGCCGGACGGGGGGTACGCAGTATTTT. It codes for CASSSGRTGGTQYF.

This clone is a singleton in its sample. The chain has TRBV7-2 and TRBJ2-7, with 7 bases matching TRBD1. The CDR3 sequence is 14 residues long. V shed 2 bases and J 2 bases; nucleotides not matched to a gene: 3. The germline V gene encodes CDR1 SGHTA and CDR2 FQGNSA. The CDR3 loop is CASSLMGQTYEQYF. DNA of the CDR3: TGTGCCAGCAGCTTAATGGGACAGACCTACGAGCAGTACTTC.

The rearrangement joins TRBV5-1 to TRBJ2-7; perhaps TRBD2 as D (6 bases). This CDR3 contains 16 residues. Looked up from germline, CDR1 is SGHRS and CDR2 is YFSETQ. V lost 0 bases, J lost 2 bases, and 15 bases lay in between. As DNA, the CDR3 is TGCGCCAGCAGCTTGGCCCGGAGGGCGGGGCCCTACGAGCAGTACTTC. The encoded protein is CASSLARRAGPYEQYF.

V and J are TRBV21-1 and TRBJ2-3; the tabulated D call, TRBD2, remains unverified against the DNA. TRBV21-1 is designated a pseudogene. CDR3 length: 16 amino acids. The CDR3 region is CASSKGVLAGLDTQYF. CDR3 nucleotides: TGTGCCAGCAGCAAGGGTGTACTAGCGGGACTCGATACGCAGTATTTT.

This clone was observed once. The chain carries TRBV5-1 and TRBJ2-6; D is perhaps TRBD1 (6 bases). Germline assignment: CDR1 SGHRS and CDR2 YFSETQ. V was shortened by 4 bases and J by 4 bases, with 12 bases between the two germline ends. The CDR3 is 15 residues long. The CDR3 DNA reads as TGCGCCAGCAGCGCCAACAGGGAGGGGGCCAACGTCCTGACTTTC. Translated: CASSANREGANVLTF.

The sample holds one count of this clone. V is TRBV7-9 and J is TRBJ2-3; D gene ambiguous. The CDR3 extends over 13 amino acids. The germline gives CDR1 SEHNR, CDR2 FQNEAQ (reference sequence). The V end lost 2 bases, the J end lost 2 bases, and 5 bases lay between the germline ends. The CDR3 loop is CASSLIYTDTQYF. The CDR3 DNA reads as TGTGCCAGCAGCTTAATTTACACAGATACGCAGTATTTT. Full variable domain (outside the CDR3, taken from reference TRBV7-9 and TRBJ2-3): DTGVSQNPRHKITKRGQNVTFRCDPISEHNRLYWYRQTLGQGPEFLTYFQNEAQLEKSRLLSDRFSAERPKGSFSTLEIQRTEQGDSAMYLCASSLIYTDTQYFGPGTRLTVL.

The chain has TRBV5-1 and TRBJ2-6; tentative D call: TRBD2 (6 bases). This CDR3 contains 19 residues. V was clipped by 0 bases and J by 4 bases, with 20 bases between them. Germline V gene data show CDR1 as SGHRS and CDR2 as YFSETQ. The CDR3 DNA sequence: TGCGCCAGCAGCTTGGCGGGGGACGGGGACCGTCGGGGGGCCAACGTCCTGACTTTC. It yields the protein CASSLAGDGDRRGANVLTF.

The rearrangement uses TRBV15 and TRBJ2-1; 8 bases match TRBD2. Germline lookup yields CDR1 LNHNV and CDR2 YYDKDF (reference sequence). J lost 4 bases, V lost 0 bases, and 8 bases had no gene match. The CDR3 is made up of 17 amino acids. DNA for the CDR3: TGTGCCACCAGCAGAGATCCGAGCGGGGGCAGTTACAATGAGCAGTTCTTC. This gives the protein CATSRDPSGGSYNEQFF.

This sequence joins TRBV5-1 and TRBJ1-4, with D possibly TRBD1 on 5 matching bases. Deletions cut 4 bases from V and 2 bases from J, with 12 bases between. Germline CDR1 and CDR2: SGHRS and YFSETQ. The CDR3 loop spans 15 amino acids. In nucleotides, the CDR3 is TGCGCCAGCAGCCCGGGGCTTAGCACTAATGAAAAACTGTTTTTT. This translates into CASSPGLSTNEKLFF. The full variable domain, in which reference TRBV5-1 and TRBJ1-4 provide the parts outside the CDR3, is KAGVTQTPRYLIKTRGQQVTLSCSPISGHRSVSWYQQTPGQGLQFLFEYFSETQRNKGNFPGRFSGRQFSNSRSEMNVSTLELGDSALYLCASSPGLSTNEKLFFGSGTQLSVL.

The rearrangement links TRBV7-8 to TRBJ1-1; 8 bases agree with TRBD1. The CDR3 is 15 residues long. Trimming took 5 bases from V and 0 from J; bases not matched to a gene: 5. Germline CDR1 and CDR2: SGHVS and FQNEAQ. CDR3 coding DNA: TGTGCCAGCAGCGAGAGGACAGGGATGAACACTGAAGCTTTCTTT. Translated, it gives CASSERTGMNTEAFF. Looking up the rest from reference TRBV7-8 and TRBJ1-1 gives the full variable domain: GAGVSQSPRYKVAKRGQDVALRCDPISGHVSLFWYQQALGQGPEFLTYFQNEAQLDKSGLPSDRFFAERPEGSVSTLKIQRTQQEDSAVYLCASSERTGMNTEAFFGQGTRLTVV.

This clone was seen a few times. The genes are TRBV5-6 and TRBJ1-2, with a possible D match to TRBD1 (5 bases). This CDR3 comprises 14 residues. Germline CDR1 reads SGHDT; CDR2 reads YYEEEE. V lost 0 bases to trimming and J lost 0 bases, with 6 bases between them. The CDR3 loop reads CASSLGTSNYGYTF. CDR3 in DNA: TGTGCCAGCAGCTTGGGGACATCTAACTATGGCTACACCTTC.

The chain joins TRBV18 to TRBJ2-5; 7 nucleotides match TRBD1. Germline assignment: CDR1 KGHSH and CDR2 LQKENI. The CDR3 extends over 14 amino acids. V dropped 2 bases and J dropped 6; count of bases not matched to a gene: 6. As DNA, the CDR3 is TGTGCCAGCTCACCATTAGGGGGCGAAAAGACCCAGTACTTC. Amino acids: CASSPLGGEKTQYF.

The DNA of the CDR3 is TGTGCCAGCAGCCCCCCGGCGGGGTGGGTTTCTGGCTACACCTTC. It yields the protein CASSPPAGWVSGYTF. The chain recombines TRBV7-2 with TRBJ1-2; D is unclear. Deletions cut 5 bases from V and 7 bases from J, with 20 bases between. CDR3 length: 15 residues. Germline assignment: CDR1 SGHTA and CDR2 FQGNSA.